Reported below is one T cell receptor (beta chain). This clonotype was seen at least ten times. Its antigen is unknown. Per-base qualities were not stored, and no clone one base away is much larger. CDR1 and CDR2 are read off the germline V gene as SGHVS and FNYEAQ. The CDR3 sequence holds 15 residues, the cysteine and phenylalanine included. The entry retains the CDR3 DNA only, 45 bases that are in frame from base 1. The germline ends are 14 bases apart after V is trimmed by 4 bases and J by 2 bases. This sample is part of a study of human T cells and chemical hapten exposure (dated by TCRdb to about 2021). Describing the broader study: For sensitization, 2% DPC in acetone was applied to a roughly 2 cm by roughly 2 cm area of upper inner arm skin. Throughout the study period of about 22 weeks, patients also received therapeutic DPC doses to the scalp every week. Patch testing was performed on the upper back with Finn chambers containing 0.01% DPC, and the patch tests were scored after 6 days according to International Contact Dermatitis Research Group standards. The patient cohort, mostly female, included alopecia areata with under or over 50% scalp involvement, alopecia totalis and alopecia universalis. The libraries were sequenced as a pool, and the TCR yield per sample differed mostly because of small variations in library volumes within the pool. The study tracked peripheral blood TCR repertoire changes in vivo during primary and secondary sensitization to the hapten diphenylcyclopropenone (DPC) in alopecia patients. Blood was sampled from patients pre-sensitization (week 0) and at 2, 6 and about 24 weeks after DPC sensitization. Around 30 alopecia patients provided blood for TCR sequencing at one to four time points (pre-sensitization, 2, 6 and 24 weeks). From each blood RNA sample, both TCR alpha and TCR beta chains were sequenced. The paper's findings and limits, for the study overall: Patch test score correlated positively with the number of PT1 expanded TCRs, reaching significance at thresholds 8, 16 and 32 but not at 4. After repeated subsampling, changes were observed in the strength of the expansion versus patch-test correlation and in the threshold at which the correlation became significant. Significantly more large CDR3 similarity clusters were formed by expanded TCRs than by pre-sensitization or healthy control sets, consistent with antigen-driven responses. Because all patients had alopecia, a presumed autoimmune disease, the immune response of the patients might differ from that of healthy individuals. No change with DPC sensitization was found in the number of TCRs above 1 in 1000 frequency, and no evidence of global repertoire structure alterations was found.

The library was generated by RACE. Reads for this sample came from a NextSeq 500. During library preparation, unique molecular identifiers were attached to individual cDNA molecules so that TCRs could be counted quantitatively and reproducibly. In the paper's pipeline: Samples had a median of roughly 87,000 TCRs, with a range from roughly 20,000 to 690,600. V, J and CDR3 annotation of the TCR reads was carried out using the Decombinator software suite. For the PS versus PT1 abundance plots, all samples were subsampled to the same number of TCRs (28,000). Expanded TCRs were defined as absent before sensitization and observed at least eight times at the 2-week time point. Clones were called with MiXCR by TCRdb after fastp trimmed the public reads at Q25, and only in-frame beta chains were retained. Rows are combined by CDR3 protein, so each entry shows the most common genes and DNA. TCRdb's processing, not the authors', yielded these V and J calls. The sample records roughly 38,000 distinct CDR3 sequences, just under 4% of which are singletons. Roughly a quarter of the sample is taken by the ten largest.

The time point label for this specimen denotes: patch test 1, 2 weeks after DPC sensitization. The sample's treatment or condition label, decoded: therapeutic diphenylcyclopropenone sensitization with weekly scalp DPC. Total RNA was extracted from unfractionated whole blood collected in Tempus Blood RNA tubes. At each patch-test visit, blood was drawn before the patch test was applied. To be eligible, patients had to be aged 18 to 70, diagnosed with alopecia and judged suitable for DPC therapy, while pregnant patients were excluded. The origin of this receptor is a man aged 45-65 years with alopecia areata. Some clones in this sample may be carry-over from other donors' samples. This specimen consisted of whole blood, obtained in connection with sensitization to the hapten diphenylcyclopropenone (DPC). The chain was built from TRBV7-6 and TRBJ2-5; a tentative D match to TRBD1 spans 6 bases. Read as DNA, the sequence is TGTGCCAGCAGCTCGTTACCAGGGGTACAAGAGACCCAGTACTTC. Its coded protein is CASSSLPGVQETQYF.